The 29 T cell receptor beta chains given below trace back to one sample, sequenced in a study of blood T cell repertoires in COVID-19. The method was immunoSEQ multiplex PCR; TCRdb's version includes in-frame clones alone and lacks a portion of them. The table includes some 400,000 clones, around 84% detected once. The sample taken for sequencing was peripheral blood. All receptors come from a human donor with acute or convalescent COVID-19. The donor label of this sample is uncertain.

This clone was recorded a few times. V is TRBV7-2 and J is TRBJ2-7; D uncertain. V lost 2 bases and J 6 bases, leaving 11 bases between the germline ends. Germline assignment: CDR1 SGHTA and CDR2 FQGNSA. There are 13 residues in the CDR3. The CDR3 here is CASSLFPAGEQYF. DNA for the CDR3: TGTGCCAGCAGCTTATTTCCCGCCGGCGAGCAGTACTTC.

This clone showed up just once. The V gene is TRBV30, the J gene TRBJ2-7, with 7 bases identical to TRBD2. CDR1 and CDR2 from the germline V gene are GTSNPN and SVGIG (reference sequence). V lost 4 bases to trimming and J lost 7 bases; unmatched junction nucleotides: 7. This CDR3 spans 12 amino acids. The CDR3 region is CAWTRGLLEQYF. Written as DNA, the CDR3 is TGTGCCTGGACGCGGGGGTTATTGGAGCAGTACTTC.

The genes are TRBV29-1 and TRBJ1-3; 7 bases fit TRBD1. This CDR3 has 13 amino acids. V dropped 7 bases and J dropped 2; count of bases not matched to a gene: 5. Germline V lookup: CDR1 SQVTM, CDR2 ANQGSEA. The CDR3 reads CSGRTGAGNTIYF. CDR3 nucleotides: TGCAGCGGAAGGACAGGAGCTGGAAACACCATATATTTT.

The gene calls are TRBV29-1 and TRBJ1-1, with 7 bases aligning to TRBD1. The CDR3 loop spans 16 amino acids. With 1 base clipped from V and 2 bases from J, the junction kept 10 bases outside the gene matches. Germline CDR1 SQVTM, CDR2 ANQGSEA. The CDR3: CSVEAQRQGTNTEAFF. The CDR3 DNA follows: TGCAGCGTTGAAGCACAGAGACAGGGAACTAACACTGAAGCTTTCTTT.

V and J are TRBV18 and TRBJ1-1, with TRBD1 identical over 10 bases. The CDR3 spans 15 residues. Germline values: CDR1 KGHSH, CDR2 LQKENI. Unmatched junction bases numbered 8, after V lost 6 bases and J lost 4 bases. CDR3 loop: CASSPRTGGITEAFF. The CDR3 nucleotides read TGTGCCAGCTCTCCGAGGACAGGGGGTATCACTGAAGCTTTCTTT.

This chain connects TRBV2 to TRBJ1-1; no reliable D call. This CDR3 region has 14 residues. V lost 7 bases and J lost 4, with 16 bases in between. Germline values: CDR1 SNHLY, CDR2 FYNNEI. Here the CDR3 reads CASKSSVLSTEAFF. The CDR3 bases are TGTGCCAGCAAATCCTCCGTTTTGAGCACTGAAGCTTTCTTT.

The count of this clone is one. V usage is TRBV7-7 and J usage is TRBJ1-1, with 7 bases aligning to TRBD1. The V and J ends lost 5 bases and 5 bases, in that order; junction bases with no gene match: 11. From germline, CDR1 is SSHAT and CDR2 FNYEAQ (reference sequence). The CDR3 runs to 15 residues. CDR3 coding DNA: TGTGCCAGCAGCGACAACAGGGGCAGGAGGACTGAAGCTTTCTTT. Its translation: CASSDNRGRRTEAFF.

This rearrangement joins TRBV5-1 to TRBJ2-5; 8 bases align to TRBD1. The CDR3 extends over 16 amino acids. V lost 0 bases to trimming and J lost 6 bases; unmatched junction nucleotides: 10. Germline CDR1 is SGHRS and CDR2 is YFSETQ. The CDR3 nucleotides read TGCGCCAGCAGCTTGGCCGGGCAGGGGGCGGGGAAGACCCAGTACTTC. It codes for CASSLAGQGAGKTQYF.

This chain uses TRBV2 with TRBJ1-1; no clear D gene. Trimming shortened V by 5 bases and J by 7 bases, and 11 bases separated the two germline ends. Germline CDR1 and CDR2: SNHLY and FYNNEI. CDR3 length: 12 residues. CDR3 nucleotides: TGTGCCAGCAGTAGGAGGCTTAATGAAGCTTTCTTT. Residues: CASSRRLNEAFF.

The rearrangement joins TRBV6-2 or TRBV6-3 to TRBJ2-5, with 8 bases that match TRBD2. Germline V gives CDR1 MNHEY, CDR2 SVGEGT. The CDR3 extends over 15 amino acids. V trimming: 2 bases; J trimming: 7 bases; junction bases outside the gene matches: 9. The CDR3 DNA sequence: TGTGCCAGCAGTTACGAGCGGGGGCCCCAGTTGACCCAGTACTTC. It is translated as CASSYERGPQLTQYF.

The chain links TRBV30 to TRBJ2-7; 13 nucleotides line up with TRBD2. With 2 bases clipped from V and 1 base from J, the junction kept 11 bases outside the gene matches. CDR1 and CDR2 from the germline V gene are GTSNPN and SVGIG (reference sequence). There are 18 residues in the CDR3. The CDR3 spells CAWSTPRRTSGRSYEQYF. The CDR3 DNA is TGTGCCTGGAGTACCCCACGACGGACTAGCGGGAGATCCTACGAGCAGTACTTC.

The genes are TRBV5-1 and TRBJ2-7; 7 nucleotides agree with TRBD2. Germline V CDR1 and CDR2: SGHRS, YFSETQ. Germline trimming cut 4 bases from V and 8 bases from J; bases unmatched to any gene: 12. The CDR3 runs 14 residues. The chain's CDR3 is CASSNLAAGSKQYF. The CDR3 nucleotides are TGCGCCAGCAGCAATCTAGCGGCGGGGTCCAAGCAGTACTTC.

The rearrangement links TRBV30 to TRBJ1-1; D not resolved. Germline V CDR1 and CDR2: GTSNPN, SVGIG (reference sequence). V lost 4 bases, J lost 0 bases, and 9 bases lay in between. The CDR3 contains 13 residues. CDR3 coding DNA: TGTGCCTGGATGTGGCGGGTGAACACTGAAGCTTTCTTT. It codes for CAWMWRVNTEAFF.

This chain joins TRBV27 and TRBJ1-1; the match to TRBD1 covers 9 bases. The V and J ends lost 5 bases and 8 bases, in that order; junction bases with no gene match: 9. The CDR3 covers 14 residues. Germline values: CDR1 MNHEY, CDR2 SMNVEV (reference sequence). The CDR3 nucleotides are TGTGCCAGCAGTGCACAGGGGGCCCAAAGAGAAGCTTTCTTT. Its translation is CASSAQGAQREAFF.

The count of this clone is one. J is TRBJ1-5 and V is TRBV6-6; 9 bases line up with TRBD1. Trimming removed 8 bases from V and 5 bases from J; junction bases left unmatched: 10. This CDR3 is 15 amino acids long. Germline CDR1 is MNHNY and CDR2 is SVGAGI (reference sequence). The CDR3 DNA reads TGTGCCAGCGGAAGAACAGGGGGCTGGGATCAGCCCCAGCATTTT. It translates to CASGRTGGWDQPQHF.

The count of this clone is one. Here the CDR3 DNA reads TGTGCCAGCAGCAAAGCGAGACCGGGGACTAGCTCGGTGCAGTACTTC. It yields the protein CASSKARPGTSSVQYF. The chain carries TRBV21-1 and TRBJ2-7; no DNA check was done on the table's D call, TRBD2. TRBV21-1 represents a pseudogene. CDR3 length: 16 residues.

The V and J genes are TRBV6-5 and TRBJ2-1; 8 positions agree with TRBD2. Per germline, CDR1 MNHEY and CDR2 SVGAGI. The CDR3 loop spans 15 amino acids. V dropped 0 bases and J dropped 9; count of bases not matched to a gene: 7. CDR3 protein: CASSYSRALAGEQFF. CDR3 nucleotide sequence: TGTGCCAGCAGTTACTCGAGAGCTCTAGCGGGTGAGCAGTTCTTC.

CDR3 residues: CASSQPQEFSSGRKETQYF. The CDR3 DNA reads TGTGCCAGCAGCCAACCCCAGGAGTTCTCTAGCGGGAGAAAAGAGACCCAGTACTTC. This sequence joins TRBV14 and TRBJ2-5, with TRBD2 identical over 10 bases. J lost 3 bases, V lost 2 bases, and 15 bases had no gene match. The CDR3 runs to 19 residues. Germline-derived CDR1 and CDR2 are SGHDN and FVKESK. The whole variable domain, remainder taken from reference TRBV14 and TRBJ2-5, is EAGVTQFPSHSVIEKGQTVTLRCDPISGHDNLYWYRRVMGKEIKFLLHFVKESKQDESGMPNNRFLAERTGGTYSTLKVQPAELEDSGVYFCASSQPQEFSSGRKETQYFGPGTRLLVL.

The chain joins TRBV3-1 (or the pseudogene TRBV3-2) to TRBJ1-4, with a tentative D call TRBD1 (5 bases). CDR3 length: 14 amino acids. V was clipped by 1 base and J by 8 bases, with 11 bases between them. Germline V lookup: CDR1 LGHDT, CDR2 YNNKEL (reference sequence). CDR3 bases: TGTGCCAGCAGCCAAGGCGGCGGGGACGAAAAACTGTTTTTT. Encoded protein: CASSQGGGDEKLFF.

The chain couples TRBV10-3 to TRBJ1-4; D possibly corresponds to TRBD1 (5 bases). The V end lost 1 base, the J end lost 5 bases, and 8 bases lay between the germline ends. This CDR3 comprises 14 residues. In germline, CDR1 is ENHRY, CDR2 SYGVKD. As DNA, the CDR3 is TGTGCCATCAGTGAGTTGGCAGGGAATGAAAAACTGTTTTTT. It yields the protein CAISELAGNEKLFF.

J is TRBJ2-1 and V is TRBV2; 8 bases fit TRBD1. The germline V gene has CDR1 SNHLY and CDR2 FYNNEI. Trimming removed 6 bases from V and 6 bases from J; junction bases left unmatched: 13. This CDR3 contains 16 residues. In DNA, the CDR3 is TGTGCCAGCAGGGAACAGGGGGATTACACCGGCAATGAGCAGTTCTTC. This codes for CASREQGDYTGNEQFF.

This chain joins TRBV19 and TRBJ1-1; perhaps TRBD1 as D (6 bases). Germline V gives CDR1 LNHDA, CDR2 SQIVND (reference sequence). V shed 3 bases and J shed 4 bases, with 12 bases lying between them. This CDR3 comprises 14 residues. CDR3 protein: CASSIGRGITEAFF. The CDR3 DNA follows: TGTGCCAGTAGTATCGGCAGGGGTATCACTGAAGCTTTCTTT.

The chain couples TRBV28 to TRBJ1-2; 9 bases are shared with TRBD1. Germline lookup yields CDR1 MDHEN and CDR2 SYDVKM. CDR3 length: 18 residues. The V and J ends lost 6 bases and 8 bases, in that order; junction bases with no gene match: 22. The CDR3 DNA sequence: TGTGCCAGCAGCCGCCCCAGGACAGGGGCATTAAACCGGGGGGGCTACACCTTC. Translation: CASSRPRTGALNRGGYTF.

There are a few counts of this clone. CDR3 coding DNA: TGTGCCAGCAGTTTATCACCAGGGCACTATGGCTACACCTTC. This encodes CASSLSPGHYGYTF. The chain has TRBV28 and TRBJ1-2, with D tentatively TRBD1 (5 bases). The CDR3 contains 14 residues. V dropped 1 base and J dropped 3 bases, with 9 bases sitting between them. Per germline, CDR1 MDHEN and CDR2 SYDVKM.

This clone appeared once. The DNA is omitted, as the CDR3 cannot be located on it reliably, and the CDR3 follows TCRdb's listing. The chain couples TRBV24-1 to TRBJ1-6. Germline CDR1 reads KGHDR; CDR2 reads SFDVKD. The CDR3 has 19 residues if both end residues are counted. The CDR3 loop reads CATSDGFLAGRIYNSPLHF.

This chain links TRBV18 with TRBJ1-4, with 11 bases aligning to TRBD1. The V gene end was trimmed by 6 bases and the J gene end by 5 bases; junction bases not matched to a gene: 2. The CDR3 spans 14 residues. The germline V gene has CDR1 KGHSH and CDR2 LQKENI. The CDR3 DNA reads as TGTGCCAGCTCGCGGGACAGGGGGAATGAAAAACTGTTTTTT. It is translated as CASSRDRGNEKLFF.

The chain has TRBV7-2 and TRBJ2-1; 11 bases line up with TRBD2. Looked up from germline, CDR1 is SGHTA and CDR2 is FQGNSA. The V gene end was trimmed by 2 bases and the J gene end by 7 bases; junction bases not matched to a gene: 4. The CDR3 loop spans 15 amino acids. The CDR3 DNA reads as TGTGCCAGCAGCTTACAACTAGCGGGGGTGAATGAGCAGTTCTTC. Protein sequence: CASSLQLAGVNEQFF.

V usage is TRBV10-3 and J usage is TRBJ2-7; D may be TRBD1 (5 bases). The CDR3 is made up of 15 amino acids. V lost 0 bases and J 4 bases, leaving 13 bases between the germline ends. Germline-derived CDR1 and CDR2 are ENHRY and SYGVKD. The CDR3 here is CAISESWQGPYEQYF. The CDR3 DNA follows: TGTGCCATCAGTGAGTCTTGGCAGGGCCCATACGAGCAGTACTTC.

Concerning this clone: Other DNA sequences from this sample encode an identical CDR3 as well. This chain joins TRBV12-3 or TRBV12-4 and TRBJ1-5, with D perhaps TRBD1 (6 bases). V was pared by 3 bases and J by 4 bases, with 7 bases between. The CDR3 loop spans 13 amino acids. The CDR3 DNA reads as TGTGCCAGCAGTTTGCAGGGGAATCAGCCCCAGCATTTT. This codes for CASSLQGNQPQHF.